Below, 16 T cell receptor beta chains from the same sample are listed, as sequenced in a study of blood T cell repertoires in COVID-19. TCRdb's table, derived via immunoSEQ multiplex PCR, lists solely in-frame clones and lacks some. This table has 35,000 to 40,000 clones, around four fifths appearing once. The sequenced material came from peripheral blood. Receptors originate from a man aged 45-65 years with active COVID-19.

The chain couples TRBV7-2 to TRBJ1-2, with TRBD1 matching over 9 bases. The CDR3 extends over 17 amino acids. Germline V lookup: CDR1 SGHTA, CDR2 FQGNSA. V was clipped by 1 base and J by 4 bases; unmatched bases: 10. The CDR3 region is CASSLEGYGTGFYGYTF. The CDR3 nucleotides are TGTGCCAGCAGCTTAGAAGGGTACGGGACAGGGTTCTATGGCTACACCTTC. Variable domain in full (rest from reference TRBV7-2 and TRBJ1-2): GAGVSQSPSNKVTEKGKDVELRCDPISGHTALYWYRQSLGQGLEFLIYFQGNSAPDKSGLPSDRFSAERTGGSVSTLTIQRTQQEDSAVYLCASSLEGYGTGFYGYTFGSGTRLTVV.

In its sample, this clone was seen a few times. The chain uses TRBV5-1 and TRBJ1-4; 9 positions match TRBD1. The CDR3 is 15 amino acids. The V gene end was trimmed by 7 bases and the J gene end by 8 bases; junction bases not matched to a gene: 12. Germline CDR1 reads SGHRS; CDR2 reads YFSETQ. The CDR3 region is CASAVVGQGGEKLFF. The CDR3 DNA reads TGCGCCAGCGCCGTCGTGGGACAGGGTGGGGAAAAACTGTTTTTT.

The chain uses TRBV6-5 and TRBJ2-1; 12 bases match TRBD2. With 3 bases clipped from V and 4 bases from J, the junction kept 4 bases outside the gene matches. CDR1 is MNHEY, CDR2 SVGAGI, per germline. This CDR3 is built from 16 residues. The CDR3 region has the DNA TGTGCCAGCAGTTATTCCGGGACTAGCGGGTACAATGAGCAGTTCTTC. Protein product: CASSYSGTSGYNEQFF.

The chain combines TRBV18 with TRBJ1-5; D remains ambiguous. Germline V gene data show CDR1 as KGHSH and CDR2 as LQKENI. V lost 2 bases to trimming and J lost 0 bases, with 11 bases between them. This CDR3 comprises 16 residues. CDR3 sequence (DNA): TGTGCCAGCTCACCATCCTCTCCGTATAGCAATCAGCCCCAGCATTTT. As protein: CASSPSSPYSNQPQHF.

The rearrangement uses TRBV6-2 or TRBV6-3 and TRBJ2-7, with D possibly being TRBD2 (7 bases). This CDR3 region has 16 residues. Per germline, CDR1 MNHEY and CDR2 SVGEGT. The V and J ends lost 0 bases and 4 bases respectively, with 16 bases between them. This chain's CDR3 is CASSYSIGGGIYEQYF. As DNA, the CDR3 is TGTGCCAGCAGTTACTCGATTGGCGGGGGCATTTACGAGCAGTACTTC.

Here the CDR3 DNA reads TGTGCCAGCAGCTCCGGACAGGGGGCTACCGAGCAGTACTTC. Translation gives CASSSGQGATEQYF. This chain connects TRBV7-9 to TRBJ2-7, with 11 nucleotides matching TRBD1. Germline V CDR1 and CDR2: SEHNR, FQNEAQ (reference sequence). V was pared by 4 bases and J by 6 bases, with 5 bases of the junction left unmatched. CDR3 length: 14 amino acids.

J is TRBJ2-6 and V is TRBV3-1 (or the pseudogene TRBV3-2); D unresolved. Deletions cut 1 base from V and 0 bases from J, with 10 bases between. The CDR3 runs 17 residues. Germline V gene data show CDR1 as LGHDT and CDR2 as YNNKEL (reference sequence). The CDR3 DNA is TGTGCCAGCAGCCAAGGAAGTACCAGCTCTGGGGCCAACGTCCTGACTTTC. Its translation: CASSQGSTSSGANVLTF.

This clone came up once. V is TRBV11-3 and J is TRBJ2-2, with 7 bases lining up with TRBD2. Germline V gives CDR1 SGHNT, CDR2 YENEEA. This CDR3 has 14 residues. Unmatched junction bases numbered 3, after V lost 8 bases and J lost 0 bases. This chain's CDR3 is CASQRDPNTGELFF. The CDR3 DNA reads TGTGCCAGCCAGCGGGACCCGAACACCGGGGAGCTGTTTTTT.

The chain employs TRBV28 and TRBJ1-5; TRBD1 is a possible D gene (6 bases). The CDR3 totals 16 residues. V was cut by 10 bases and J by 6 bases, with 25 bases left in between. Germline V gene data show CDR1 as MDHEN and CDR2 as SYDVKM. The CDR3 DNA reads as TGTGCCACCAAATCGTCGGGCGGGGGGCGCGTTCAGCCCCAGCATTTT. Amino acid sequence: CATKSSGGGRVQPQHF. Filled out from reference TRBV28 and TRBJ1-5, the complete variable domain reads DVKVTQSSRYLVKRTGEKVFLECVQDMDHENMFWYRQDPGLGLRLIYFSYDVKMKEKGDIPEGYSVSREKKERFSLILESASTNQTSMYLCATKSSGGGRVQPQHFGDGTRLSIL.

This sequence joins TRBV7-8 and TRBJ2-3, with a possible D match to TRBD1 (6 bases). The germline CDR1 and CDR2 sequences are SGHVS and FQNEAQ. The CDR3 sequence is 15 residues long. V was shortened by 3 bases and J by 0 bases, with 10 bases between the two germline ends. The CDR3 nucleotides are TGTGCCAGCAGCTTGCCAGGGGCAAGCACAGATACGCAGTATTTT. Translated: CASSLPGASTDTQYF.

The V gene is TRBV5-5, the J gene TRBJ1-4; D is possibly TRBD1 (5 bases). The CDR3 has 17 residues. The germline gives CDR1 SGHKS, CDR2 YYEKEE (reference sequence). Trimming shortened V by 4 bases and J by 0 bases, and 16 bases separated the two germline ends. The CDR3 DNA follows: TGTGCCAGCAGCGTCAGACAGAGAATGGCAACTAATGAAAAACTGTTTTTT. Its protein is CASSVRQRMATNEKLFF.

The chain combines TRBV2 with TRBJ2-3; 11 bases map to TRBD2. V was clipped by 6 bases and J by 2 bases; unmatched bases: 7. The CDR3 is 16 residues long. Per germline, CDR1 SNHLY and CDR2 FYNNEI. The CDR3 DNA sequence: TGTGCCAGCAGGGGATTAGCGGGGGGGCCCACAGATACGCAGTATTTT. Its translation is CASRGLAGGPTDTQYF.

V usage is TRBV6-5 and J usage is TRBJ2-3; 9 nucleotides agree with TRBD1. The CDR3 has 15 residues. CDR1 MNHEY and CDR2 SVGAGI come from the germline V gene. V was pared by 6 bases and J by 0 bases, with 4 bases of the junction left unmatched. CDR3 region: CASSNRGLSTDTQYF. CDR3 coding DNA: TGTGCCAGCAGCAACAGGGGGCTTAGCACAGATACGCAGTATTTT.

This clone was detected only a few times. The chain recombines TRBV27 with TRBJ2-5; TRBD1 aligns across 10 bases. The CDR3 covers 15 residues. Germline values: CDR1 MNHEY, CDR2 SMNVEV (reference sequence). Trimming at V came to 5 bases and at J to 5 bases, leaving 8 bases not matched to a gene. The CDR3 spells CASSQGTGVVETQYF. The CDR3 DNA reads as TGTGCCAGCAGTCAAGGGACAGGGGTTGTTGAGACCCAGTACTTC.

As regards this clone: The junction shows a germline mismatch at one end, possibly a read error. The chain recombines TRBV6-5 with TRBJ2-3, with TRBD1 identical over 11 bases. From germline, CDR1 is MNHEY and CDR2 SVGAGI. The CDR3 is made up of 15 amino acids. In DNA, the CDR3 is TGTGCCTGCAGGTCGGGACAGGGGGTAGCAGATACGCAGTATTTT. Translation: CACRSGQGVADTQYF.

The DNA of the CDR3 is TGTGCCAGTAGTAGTAGTCCTAGCACAGATACGCAGTATTTT. Protein product: CASSSSPSTDTQYF. The chain combines TRBV19 with TRBJ2-3; D gene unclear. CDR3 length: 14 residues. V was cut by 4 bases and J by 0 bases, with 8 bases left in between. Germline lookup yields CDR1 LNHDA and CDR2 SQIVND (reference sequence).